Listed here are 5 T cell receptor beta chains from one sample, sequenced in a study of cytomegalovirus exposure and HLA in healthy donors. PCR employed 60 Vbeta and 13 Jbeta primers. Clones were sequenced by immunoSEQ multiplex PCR, and TCRdb holds only the in-frame ones, with some missing. The sample yields 50,000 to 65,000 clones, about 80% seen once. Sequencing was performed on PBMCs. These receptor sequences come from a man aged 45-60 years in good health and CMV-seropositive.

The chain has TRBV11-3 and TRBJ2-2, with D uncertain. Trimming took 2 bases from V and 4 from J, leaving 5 bases between them. The CDR3 totals 13 residues. CDR1 and CDR2 (germline): SGHNT, YENEEA. In DNA form, the CDR3 reads TGTGCCAGCAGCTTACCGGGCACCGGGGAGCTGTTTTTT. Translation: CASSLPGTGELFF.

The V gene is TRBV27, the J gene TRBJ2-3; TRBD2 matches 15 bases. CDR1 and CDR2 (germline): MNHEY, SMNVEV (reference sequence). V trimming: 5 bases; J trimming: 6 bases; junction bases outside the gene matches: 9. The CDR3 has 17 residues. CDR3 protein: CASSAPGLAGGWDTQYF. In DNA form, the CDR3 reads TGTGCCAGCAGTGCTCCCGGACTAGCGGGAGGGTGGGATACGCAGTATTTT.

With regard to this clone: Sequence at one end of the junction differs from germline and may be a read error. The chain joins TRBV15 to TRBJ2-5; 9 bases agree with TRBD1. This CDR3 is built from 15 residues. Germline CDR1 and CDR2: LNHNV and YYDKDF (reference sequence). In DNA form, the CDR3 reads TGTTCCACCAGTTTACAGGGGGCGCCTGGGGAGCCCCAGTACTTC. As protein: CSTSLQGAPGEPQYF.

Points on this clone: The junction shows a germline mismatch at one end, possibly a read error. The same CDR3 can be traced to other DNA sequences in this sample. The chain uses TRBV13 and TRBJ1-6; D call uncertain. In germline, CDR1 is PRHDT, CDR2 FYEKMQ (reference sequence). This CDR3 has 15 amino acids. CDR3 residues: CASSLDGINNSPLHF. CDR3 DNA: TGTGCCAGCAGCTTAGACGGGATAAATAATTCCCCCCTCCACTTT.

The chain joins TRBV7-6 to TRBJ2-2; TRBD1 matches at 8 bases. The junction had 6 bases not matched to a gene; V was cut back by 5 bases and J by 4 bases. The CDR3 sequence is 15 residues long. Germline V gene lookup returns CDR1 SGHVS and CDR2 FNYEAQ. The CDR3 DNA sequence: TGTGCCAGCAGCCCTCGGGACAGGTCCACCGGGGAGCTGTTTTTT. The encoded protein is CASSPRDRSTGELFF.